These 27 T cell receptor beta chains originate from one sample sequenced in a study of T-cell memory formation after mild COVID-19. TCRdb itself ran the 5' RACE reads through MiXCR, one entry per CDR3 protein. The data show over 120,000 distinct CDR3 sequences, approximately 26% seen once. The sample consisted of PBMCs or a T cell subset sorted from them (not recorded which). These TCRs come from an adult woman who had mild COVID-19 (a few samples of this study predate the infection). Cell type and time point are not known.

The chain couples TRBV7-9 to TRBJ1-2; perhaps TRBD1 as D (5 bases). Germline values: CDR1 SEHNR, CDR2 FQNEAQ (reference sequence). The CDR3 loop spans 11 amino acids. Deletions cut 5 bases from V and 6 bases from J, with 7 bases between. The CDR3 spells CASSRGDGYTF. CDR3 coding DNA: TGTGCCAGCAGCCGGGGGGATGGCTACACCTTC.

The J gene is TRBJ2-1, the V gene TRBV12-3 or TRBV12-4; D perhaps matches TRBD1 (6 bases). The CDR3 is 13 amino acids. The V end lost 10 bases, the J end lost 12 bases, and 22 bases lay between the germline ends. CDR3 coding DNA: TGTGCCACTTCCCCGGTGCCCCACAGGGCGCAGTTCTTC. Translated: CATSPVPHRAQFF.

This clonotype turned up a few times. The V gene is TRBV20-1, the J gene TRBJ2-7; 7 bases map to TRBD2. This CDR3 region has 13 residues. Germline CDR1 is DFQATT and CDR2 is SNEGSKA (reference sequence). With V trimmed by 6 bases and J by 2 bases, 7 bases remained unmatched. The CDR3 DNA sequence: TGCAGTGCCCTTGGGACTACTACCTACGAGCAGTACTTC. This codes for CSALGTTTYEQYF.

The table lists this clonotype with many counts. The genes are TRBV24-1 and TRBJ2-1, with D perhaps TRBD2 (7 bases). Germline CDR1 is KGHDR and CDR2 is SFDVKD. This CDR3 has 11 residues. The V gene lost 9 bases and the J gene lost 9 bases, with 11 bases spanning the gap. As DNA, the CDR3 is TGTGCCACCGCGGGGGCAGGTGAGCAGTTCTTC. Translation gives CATAGAGEQFF.

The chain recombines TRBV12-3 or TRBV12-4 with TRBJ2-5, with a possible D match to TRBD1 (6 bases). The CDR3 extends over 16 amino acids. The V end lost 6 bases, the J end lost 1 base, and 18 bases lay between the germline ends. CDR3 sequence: CASSYLLDSIQETQYF. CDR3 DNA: TGTGCCAGCAGCTACTTATTGGACAGCATCCAAGAGACCCAGTACTTC.

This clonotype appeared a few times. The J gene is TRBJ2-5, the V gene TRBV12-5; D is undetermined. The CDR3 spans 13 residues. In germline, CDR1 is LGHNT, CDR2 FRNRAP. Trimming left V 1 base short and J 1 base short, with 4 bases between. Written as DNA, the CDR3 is TGTGCTAGTGGTTTGGGGGTCCAAGAGACCCAGTACTTC. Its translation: CASGLGVQETQYF.

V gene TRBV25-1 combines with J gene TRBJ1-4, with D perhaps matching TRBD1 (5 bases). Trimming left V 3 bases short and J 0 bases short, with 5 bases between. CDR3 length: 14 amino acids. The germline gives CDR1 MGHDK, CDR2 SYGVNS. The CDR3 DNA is TGTGCCAGCAGTGACAGGGCAACTAATGAAAAACTGTTTTTT. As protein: CASSDRATNEKLFF.

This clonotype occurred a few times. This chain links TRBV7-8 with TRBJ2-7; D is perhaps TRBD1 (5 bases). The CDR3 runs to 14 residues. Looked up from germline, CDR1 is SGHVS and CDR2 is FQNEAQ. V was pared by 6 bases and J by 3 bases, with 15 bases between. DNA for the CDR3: TGTGCCAGCAGTCCCCAGGGCCCGGGCTACGAGCAGTACTTC. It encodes CASSPQGPGYEQYF. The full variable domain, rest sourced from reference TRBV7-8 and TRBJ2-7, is GAGVSQSPRYKVAKRGQDVALRCDPISGHVSLFWYQQALGQGPEFLTYFQNEAQLDKSGLPSDRFFAERPEGSVSTLKIQRTQQEDSAVYLCASSPQGPGYEQYFGPGTRLTVT.

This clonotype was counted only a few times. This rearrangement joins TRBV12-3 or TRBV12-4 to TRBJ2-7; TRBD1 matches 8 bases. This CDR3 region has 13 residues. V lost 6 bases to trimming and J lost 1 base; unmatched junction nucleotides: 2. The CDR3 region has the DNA TGTGCCAGCAGGGGGGACAGGTCCTACGAGCAGTACTTC. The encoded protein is CASRGDRSYEQYF.

This chain's CDR3 is CAVGGGQSSYEQYF. DNA of the CDR3: TGTGCCGTCGGCGGGGGCCAGAGCTCCTACGAGCAGTACTTC. The chain recombines TRBV15 with TRBJ2-7; tentatively, D is TRBD2 (7 bases). The germline V gene has CDR1 LNHNV and CDR2 YYDKDF (reference sequence). This CDR3 contains 14 residues. V dropped 11 bases and J dropped 0 bases, with 17 bases sitting between them.

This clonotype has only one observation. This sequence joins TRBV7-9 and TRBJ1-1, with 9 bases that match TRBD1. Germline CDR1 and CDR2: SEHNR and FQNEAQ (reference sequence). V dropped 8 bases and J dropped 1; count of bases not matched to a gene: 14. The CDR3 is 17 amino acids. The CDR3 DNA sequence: TGTGCCAGCCGTATTTTTAGGACAGGGGACCCGAACACTGAAGCTTTCTTT. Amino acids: CASRIFRTGDPNTEAFF.

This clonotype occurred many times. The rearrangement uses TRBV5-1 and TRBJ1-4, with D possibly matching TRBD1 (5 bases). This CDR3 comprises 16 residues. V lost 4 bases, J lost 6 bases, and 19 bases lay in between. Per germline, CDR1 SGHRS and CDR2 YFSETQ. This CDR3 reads CASSTLPGRLDEKLFF. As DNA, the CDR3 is TGCGCCAGCAGCACTCTACCGGGACGACTAGATGAAAAACTGTTTTTT. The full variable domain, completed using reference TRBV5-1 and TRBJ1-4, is KAGVTQTPRYLIKTRGQQVTLSCSPISGHRSVSWYQQTPGQGLQFLFEYFSETQRNKGNFPGRFSGRQFSNSRSEMNVSTLELGDSALYLCASSTLPGRLDEKLFFGSGTQLSVL.

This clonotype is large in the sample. This chain's CDR3 is CASSFRHEGTYEQYF. The CDR3 nucleotides are TGTGCCAGCAGCTTTCGGCATGAGGGTACCTACGAGCAGTACTTC. The rearrangement uses TRBV7-8 and TRBJ2-7; D perhaps matches TRBD2 (5 bases). CDR1 and CDR2 (germline): SGHVS, FQNEAQ. Trimming cost V 3 bases and J 2 bases, with 14 bases left between them. The CDR3 contains 15 residues. The full variable domain, its missing parts supplied by reference TRBV7-8 and TRBJ2-7, is GAGVSQSPRYKVAKRGQDVALRCDPISGHVSLFWYQQALGQGPEFLTYFQNEAQLDKSGLPSDRFFAERPEGSVSTLKIQRTQQEDSAVYLCASSFRHEGTYEQYFGPGTRLTVT.

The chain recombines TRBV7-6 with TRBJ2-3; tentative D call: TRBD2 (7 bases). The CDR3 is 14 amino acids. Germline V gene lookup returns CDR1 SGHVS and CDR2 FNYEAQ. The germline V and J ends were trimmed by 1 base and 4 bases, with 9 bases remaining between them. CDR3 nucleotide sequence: TGTGCCAGCAGCTTAGGGGAGGGGGCAGATACGCAGTATTTT. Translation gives CASSLGEGADTQYF.

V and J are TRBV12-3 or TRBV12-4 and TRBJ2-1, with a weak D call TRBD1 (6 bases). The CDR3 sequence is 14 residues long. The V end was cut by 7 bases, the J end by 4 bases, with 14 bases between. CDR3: CASKGDGGYNEQFF. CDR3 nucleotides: TGTGCCAGCAAGGGGGACGGAGGATACAATGAGCAGTTCTTC.

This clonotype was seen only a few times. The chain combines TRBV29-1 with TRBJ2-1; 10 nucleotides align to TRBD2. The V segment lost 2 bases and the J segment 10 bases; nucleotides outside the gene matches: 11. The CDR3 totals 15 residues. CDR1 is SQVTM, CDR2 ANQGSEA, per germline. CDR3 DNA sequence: TGCAGCGTTGAACCTAGCGGGAGCCACCTTGGAGAGCAGTTCTTC. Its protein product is CSVEPSGSHLGEQFF.

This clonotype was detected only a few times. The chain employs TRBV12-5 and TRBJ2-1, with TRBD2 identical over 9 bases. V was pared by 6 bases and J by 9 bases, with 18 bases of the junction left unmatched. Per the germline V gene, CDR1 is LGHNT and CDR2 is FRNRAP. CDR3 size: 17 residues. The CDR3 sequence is CASGTSLSSGRTAEQFF. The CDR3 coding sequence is TGTGCTAGTGGCACCTCTTTGAGTAGCGGGAGAACAGCTGAGCAGTTCTTC.

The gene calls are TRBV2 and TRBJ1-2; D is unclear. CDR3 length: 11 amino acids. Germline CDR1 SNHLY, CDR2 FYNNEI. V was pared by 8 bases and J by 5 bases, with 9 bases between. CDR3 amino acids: CASRQDYGYTF. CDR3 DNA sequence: TGTGCCAGCCGGCAGGATTATGGCTACACCTTC.

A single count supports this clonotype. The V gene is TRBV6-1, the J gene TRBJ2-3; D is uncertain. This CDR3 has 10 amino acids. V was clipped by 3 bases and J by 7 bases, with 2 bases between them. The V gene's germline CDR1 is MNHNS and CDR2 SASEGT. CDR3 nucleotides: TGTGCCAGCAGTGATAATACGCAGTATTTT. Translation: CASSDNTQYF.

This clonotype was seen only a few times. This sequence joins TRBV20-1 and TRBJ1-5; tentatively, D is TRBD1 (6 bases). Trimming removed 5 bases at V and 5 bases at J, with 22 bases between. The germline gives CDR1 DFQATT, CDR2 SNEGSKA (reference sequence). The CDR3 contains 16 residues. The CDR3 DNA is TGCAGTGCTTCCGACAGGTTCACGGCCCCGGATCAGCCCCAGCATTTT. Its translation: CSASDRFTAPDQPQHF.

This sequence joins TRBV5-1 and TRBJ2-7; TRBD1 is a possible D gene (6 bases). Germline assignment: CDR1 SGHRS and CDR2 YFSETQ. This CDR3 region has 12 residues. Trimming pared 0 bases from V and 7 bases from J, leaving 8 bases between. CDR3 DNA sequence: TGCGCCAGCAGCTTGGAAGGGGGAGAGCAGTACTTC. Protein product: CASSLEGGEQYF.

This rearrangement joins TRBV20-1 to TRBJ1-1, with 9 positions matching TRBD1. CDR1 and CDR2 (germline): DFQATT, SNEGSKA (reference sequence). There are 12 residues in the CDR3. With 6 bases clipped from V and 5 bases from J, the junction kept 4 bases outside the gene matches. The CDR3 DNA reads TGCAGTGCCCCGGGACAGGGTACTGAAGCTTTCTTT. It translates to CSAPGQGTEAFF.

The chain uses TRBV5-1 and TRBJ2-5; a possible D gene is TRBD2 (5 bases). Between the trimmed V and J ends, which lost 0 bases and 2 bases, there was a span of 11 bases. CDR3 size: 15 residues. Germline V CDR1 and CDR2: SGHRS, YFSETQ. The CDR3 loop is CASSLASRGQETQYF. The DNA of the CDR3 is TGCGCCAGCAGCTTGGCCTCCCGGGGACAAGAGACCCAGTACTTC.

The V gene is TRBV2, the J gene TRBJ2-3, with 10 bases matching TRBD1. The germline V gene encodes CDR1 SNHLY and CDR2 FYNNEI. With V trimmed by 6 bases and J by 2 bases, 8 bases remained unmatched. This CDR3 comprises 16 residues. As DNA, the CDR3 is TGTGCCAGCAGAACCCCGGGACAGGGGTTCACAGATACGCAGTATTTT. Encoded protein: CASRTPGQGFTDTQYF.

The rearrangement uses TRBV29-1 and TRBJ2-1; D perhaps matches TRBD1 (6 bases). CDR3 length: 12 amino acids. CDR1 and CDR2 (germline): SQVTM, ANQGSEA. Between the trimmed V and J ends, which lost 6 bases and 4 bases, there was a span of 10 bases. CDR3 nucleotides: TGCAGCGTCTCAGGGGTATACAATGAGCAGTTCTTC. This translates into CSVSGVYNEQFF.

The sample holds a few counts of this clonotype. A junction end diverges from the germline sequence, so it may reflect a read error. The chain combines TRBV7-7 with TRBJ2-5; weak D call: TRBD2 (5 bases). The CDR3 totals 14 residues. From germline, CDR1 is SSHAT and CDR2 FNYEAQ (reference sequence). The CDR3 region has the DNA TGTGCTAGCAGCTTAGCGTCCGGTTACGAGACCCAGTACTTC. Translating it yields CASSLASGYETQYF.

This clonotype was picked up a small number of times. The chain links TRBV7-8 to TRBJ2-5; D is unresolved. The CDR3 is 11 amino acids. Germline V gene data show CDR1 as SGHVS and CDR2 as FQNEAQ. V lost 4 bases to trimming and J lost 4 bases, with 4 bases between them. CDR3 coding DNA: TGTGCCAGCAGCTCCGGAGAGACCCAGTACTTC. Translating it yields CASSSGETQYF.